One sample yielded the 15 T cell receptor beta chains listed below, sequenced in a study of identical twins. TCRdb independently ran MiXCR on the 5' RACE reads; one entry per CDR3 protein. Here the sample spans around 100,000 distinct CDR3 sequences, about 6.1% being singletons. The material sequenced was memory T cells sorted from blood. These receptors all come from a woman aged 45-60 years in good health.

The chain couples TRBV11-3 to TRBJ2-1; 7 nucleotides align to TRBD2. Looked up from germline, CDR1 is SGHNT and CDR2 is YENEEA. V lost 1 base, J lost 2 bases, and 2 bases stayed unmatched. The CDR3 sequence is 15 residues long. Here the CDR3 DNA reads TGTGCCAGCAGCTTAGCGGGAGGTGCCTACAATGAGCAGTTCTTC. Translating gives CASSLAGGAYNEQFF.

This clonotype came up many times. The V gene is TRBV20-1, the J gene TRBJ2-1; D gene ambiguous. The CDR3 contains 13 residues. Per the germline V gene, CDR1 is DFQATT and CDR2 is SNEGSKA (reference sequence). Trimming removed 6 bases from V and 5 bases from J, with 14 bases in between. This chain's CDR3 is CSAGSPQDNEQFF. CDR3 coding DNA: TGCAGTGCCGGATCGCCCCAAGACAATGAGCAGTTCTTC.

This clonotype was seen many times. CDR3: CAWSRTNYGYTF. CDR3 DNA: TGTGCCTGGAGTAGGACTAACTATGGCTACACCTTC. The chain combines TRBV30 with TRBJ1-2; D gene uncertain. Trimming removed 2 bases at V and 0 bases at J, with 4 bases between. This CDR3 comprises 12 residues. Germline CDR1 GTSNPN, CDR2 SVGIG (reference sequence).

The chain recombines TRBV30 with TRBJ1-1, with D unresolved. This CDR3 contains 13 residues. Deletions cut 0 bases from V and 2 bases from J, with 7 bases between. Germline-derived CDR1 and CDR2 are GTSNPN and SVGIG (reference sequence). The CDR3 spells CAWSVDSNTEAFF. CDR3 DNA: TGTGCCTGGAGTGTAGACTCAAACACTGAAGCTTTCTTT.

The V call is TRBV2, the J call TRBJ2-5, with a tentative D call TRBD1 (6 bases). CDR3 length equals 15 residues. Trimming took off 5 bases at V and 2 bases at J, with 15 bases between the two ends. Germline loops: CDR1 SNHLY, CDR2 FYNNEI. The CDR3 DNA is TGTGCCAGCAGTAGGGGGACCCCTTCTCAAGAGACCCAGTACTTC. This sequence encodes CASSRGTPSQETQYF.

The chain couples TRBV11-2 to TRBJ2-5, with 10 positions matching TRBD2. Germline-derived CDR1 and CDR2 are SGHAT and FQNNGV. The CDR3 is 15 amino acids. With 5 bases clipped from V and 0 bases from J, the junction kept 3 bases outside the gene matches. CDR3 nucleotide sequence: TGTGCCAGCAGCCAAGCGGGAGGGCACCAAGAGACCCAGTACTTC. Translation: CASSQAGGHQETQYF.

This clonotype was picked up many times. The rearrangement joins TRBV5-5 to TRBJ2-5; 7 bases align to TRBD2. This CDR3 spans 15 amino acids. Germline V gives CDR1 SGHKS, CDR2 YYEKEE (reference sequence). V shed 5 bases and J 0 bases; nucleotides not matched to a gene: 7. As DNA, the CDR3 is TGTGCCAGCAGGCTAGCGGCCACGTACCAAGAGACCCAGTACTTC. Its translation is CASRLAATYQETQYF. The full variable domain, rest sourced from reference TRBV5-5 and TRBJ2-5, is DAGVTQSPTHLIKTRGQQVTLRCSPISGHKSVSWYQQVLGQGPQFIFQYYEKEERGRGNFPDRFSARQFPNYSSELNVNALLLGDSALYLCASRLAATYQETQYFGPGTRLLVL.

The V and J genes are TRBV28 and TRBJ2-1; 13 bases fit TRBD2. The V and J ends lost 6 bases and 4 bases, in that order; junction bases with no gene match: 9. Germline V gene lookup returns CDR1 MDHEN and CDR2 SYDVKM. This CDR3 region has 17 residues. The CDR3 loop reads CASSPLLAGGRYNEQFF. The CDR3 region has the DNA TGTGCCAGCAGCCCCCTACTAGCGGGAGGGCGATACAATGAGCAGTTCTTC.

With regard to this clonotype: A read error may explain this, as a much larger clone is one base away. The CDR3 nucleotides are TGTGCCAGCAGCTCCAGAGGGACGGGGGATACGCAGTATTTT. As protein: CASSSRGTGDTQYF. This sequence joins TRBV7-3 and TRBJ2-3; either TRBD1 or TRBD2 may fit D (5 bases each). CDR3 length equals 14 residues. V was pared by 4 bases and J by 6 bases, with 14 bases between. Germline-derived CDR1 and CDR2 are SGHTA and FQGTGA. Combining the CDR3 with reference TRBV7-3 and TRBJ2-3 gives the whole variable domain GAGVSQTPSNKVTEKGKYVELRCDPISGHTALYWYRQSLGQGPEFLIYFQGTGAADDSGLPNDRFFAVRPEGSVSTLKIQRTERGDSAVYLCASSSRGTGDTQYFGPGTRLTVL.

This clonotype is labeled as medium-sized. The rearrangement joins TRBV20-1 to TRBJ2-7, with no clear D. V was cut by 1 base and J by 2 bases, with 9 bases left in between. This CDR3 has 13 residues. Germline V gene sequence: CDR1 DFQATT, CDR2 SNEGSKA (reference sequence). In DNA, the CDR3 is TGCAGTGCTAGAGGGTCCGAACCCTACGAGCAGTACTTC. It is translated as CSARGSEPYEQYF.

This clonotype was recorded at least ten times. The chain joins TRBV24-1 to TRBJ2-1; TRBD2 agrees at 8 bases. Looked up from germline, CDR1 is KGHDR and CDR2 is SFDVKD. After removal of 4 bases from V and 10 bases from J, the junction contained 17 bases not matched to a gene. CDR3 length equals 17 residues. The CDR3 DNA is TGTGCCACCAGTGACTCCACCGGGACTAGTAGGGGGACCGAGCAGTTCTTC. Translating gives CATSDSTGTSRGTEQFF.

This clonotype came up many times. J is TRBJ1-1 and V is TRBV7-8, with D unresolved. Trimming took 4 bases from V and 7 from J, leaving 13 bases between them. The length of the CDR3 is 13 residues. Germline V lookup: CDR1 SGHVS, CDR2 FQNEAQ. CDR3 DNA sequence: TGTGCCAGCAGCTCCCACCCTCAAGGTGAAGCTTTCTTT. As protein: CASSSHPQGEAFF. Full variable domain (missing parts from reference TRBV7-8 and TRBJ1-1): GAGVSQSPRYKVAKRGQDVALRCDPISGHVSLFWYQQALGQGPEFLTYFQNEAQLDKSGLPSDRFFAERPEGSVSTLKIQRTQQEDSAVYLCASSSHPQGEAFFGQGTRLTVV.

This clonotype was picked up many times. The chain recombines TRBV5-6 with TRBJ2-7; perhaps TRBD1 as D (6 bases). The V gene lost 1 base and the J gene lost 1 base, with 9 bases spanning the gap. Germline values: CDR1 SGHDT, CDR2 YYEEEE. The CDR3 spans 14 residues. CDR3 DNA: TGTGCCAGCAGCTTGTACAGGGAATCCTACGAGCAGTACGTC. Protein: CASSLYRESYEQYV.

This clonotype is classed as medium-sized. This chain links TRBV12-3 or TRBV12-4 with TRBJ2-7; TRBD2 is a possible D gene (5 bases). The CDR3 totals 15 residues. Between the trimmed V and J ends, which lost 8 bases and 4 bases, there was a span of 21 bases. The CDR3 DNA is TGTGCCAGCGACTACTCGTTGGGAGCGATGTACGAGCAGTACGTC. Protein sequence: CASDYSLGAMYEQYV.

Many counts were recorded for this clonotype. The chain couples TRBV3-1 to TRBJ1-6; 8 positions agree with TRBD1. CDR1 is LGHDT and CDR2 is YNNKEL in the germline V gene (reference sequence). Trimming cost V 1 base and J 9 bases; bases outside gene matches: 2. CDR3 length: 14 residues. CDR3 amino acids: CASSQGTGSSPLHF. The DNA of the CDR3 is TGTGCCAGCAGCCAAGGGACAGGGAGTTCACCCCTCCACTTT.